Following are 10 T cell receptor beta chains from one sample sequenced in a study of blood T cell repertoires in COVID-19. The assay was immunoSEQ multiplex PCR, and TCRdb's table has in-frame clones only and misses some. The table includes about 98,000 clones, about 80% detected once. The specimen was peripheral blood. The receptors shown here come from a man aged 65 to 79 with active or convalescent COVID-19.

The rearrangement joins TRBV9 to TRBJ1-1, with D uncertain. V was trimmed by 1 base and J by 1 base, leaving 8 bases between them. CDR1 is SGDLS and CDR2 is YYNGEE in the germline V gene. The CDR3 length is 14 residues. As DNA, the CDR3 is TGTGCCAGCAGCGTATTCACGGGGAACACTGAAGCTTTCTTT. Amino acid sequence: CASSVFTGNTEAFF.

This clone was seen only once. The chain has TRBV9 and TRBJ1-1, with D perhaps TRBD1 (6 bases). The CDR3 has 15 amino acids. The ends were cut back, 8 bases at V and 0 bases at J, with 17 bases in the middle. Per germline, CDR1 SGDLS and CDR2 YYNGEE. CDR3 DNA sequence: TGTGCCAGTTCCCAATTGGGGGCTTTGAACACTGAAGCTTTCTTT. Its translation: CASSQLGALNTEAFF.

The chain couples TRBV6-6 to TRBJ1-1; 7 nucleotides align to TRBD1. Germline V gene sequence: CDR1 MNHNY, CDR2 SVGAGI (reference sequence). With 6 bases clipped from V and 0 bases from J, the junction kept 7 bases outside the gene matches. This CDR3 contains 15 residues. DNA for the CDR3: TGTGCCAGCAGCTTGACAGGGCTCATGAACACTGAAGCTTTCTTT. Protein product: CASSLTGLMNTEAFF.

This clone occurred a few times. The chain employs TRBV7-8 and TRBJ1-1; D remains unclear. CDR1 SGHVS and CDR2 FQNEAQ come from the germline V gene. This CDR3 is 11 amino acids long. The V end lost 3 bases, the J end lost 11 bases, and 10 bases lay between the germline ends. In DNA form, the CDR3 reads TGTGCCAGCAGCTTCAACGGGAGGGCTTTCTTT. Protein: CASSFNGRAFF.

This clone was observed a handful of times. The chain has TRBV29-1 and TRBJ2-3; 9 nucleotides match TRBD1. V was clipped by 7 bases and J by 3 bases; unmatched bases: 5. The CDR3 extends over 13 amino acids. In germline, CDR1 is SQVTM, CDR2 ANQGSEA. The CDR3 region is CSGGTGWTDTQYF. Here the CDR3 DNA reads TGCAGCGGGGGGACAGGGTGGACAGATACGCAGTATTTT.

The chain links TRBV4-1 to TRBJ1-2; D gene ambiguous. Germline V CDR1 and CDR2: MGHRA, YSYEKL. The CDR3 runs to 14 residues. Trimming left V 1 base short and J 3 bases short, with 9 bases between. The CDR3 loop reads CASSQAGKDYGYTF. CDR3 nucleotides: TGCGCCAGCAGCCAAGCGGGTAAGGACTATGGCTACACCTTC.

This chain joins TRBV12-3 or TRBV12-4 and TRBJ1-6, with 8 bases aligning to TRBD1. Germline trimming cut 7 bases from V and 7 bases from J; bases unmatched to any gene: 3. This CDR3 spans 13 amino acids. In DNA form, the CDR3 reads TGTGCCAGCAACGACAGGGGAAATTCACCCCTCCACTTT. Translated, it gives CASNDRGNSPLHF.

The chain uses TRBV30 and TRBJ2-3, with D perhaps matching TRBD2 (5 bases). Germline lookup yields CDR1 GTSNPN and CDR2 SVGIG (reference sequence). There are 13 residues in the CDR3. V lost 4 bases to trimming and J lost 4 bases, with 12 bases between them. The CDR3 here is CAWTLPGADTQYF. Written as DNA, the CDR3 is TGTGCCTGGACTCTTCCCGGGGCAGATACGCAGTATTTT.

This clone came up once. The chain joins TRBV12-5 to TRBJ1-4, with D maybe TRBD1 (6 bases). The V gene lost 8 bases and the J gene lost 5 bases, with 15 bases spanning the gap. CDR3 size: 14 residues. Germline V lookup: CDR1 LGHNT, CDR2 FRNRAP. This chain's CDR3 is CASSPDSVNEKLFF. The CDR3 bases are TGTGCTAGTTCACCGGACAGCGTCAATGAAAAACTGTTTTTT.

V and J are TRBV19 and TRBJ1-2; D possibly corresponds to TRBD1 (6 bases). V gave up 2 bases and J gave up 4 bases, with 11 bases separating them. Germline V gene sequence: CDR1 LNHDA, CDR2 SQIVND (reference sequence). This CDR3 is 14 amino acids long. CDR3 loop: CASSITQGFYGYTF. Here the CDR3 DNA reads TGTGCCAGTAGTATAACACAGGGCTTCTATGGCTACACCTTC.